The source of this T cell receptor (beta chain) is a study of T cell repertoires and HLA-DP antigens. Study information: In vitro CD4+ alloreactivity was against HeLa-presented HLA-DP.

Study-wide findings and caveats: Previously undetected clones averaged approximately 34% and 48% against the two alleles respectively. A non-physiological HeLa system presented antigen to total CD4+ responders.

Method: immunoSEQ multiplex PCR; TCRdb's copy keeps in-frame clones and lacks some. The table lists around 90,000 clones, around nine tenths of them singletons, with 1.7% in the top ten. Germline values: CDR1 MNHEY, CDR2 SMNVEV (reference sequence). The CDR3 has 14 amino acids. V lost 5 bases, J lost 6 bases, and 8 bases stayed unmatched. About this clone: The antigen remains undetermined.

CD4+ T cells were isolated untouched, roughly 98% pure. V and J are TRBV27 and TRBJ2-7; 9 nucleotides agree with TRBD1. The TCR comes from a man aged 45 to 65 in good health and CMV-seronegative. The sample taken for sequencing was CD4+ T cells from PBMCs. CDR3 nucleotides: TGTGCCAGCAGTAGACCGGGACAGGGAGCCGAGCAGTACTTC. This gives the protein CASSRPGQGAEQYF.